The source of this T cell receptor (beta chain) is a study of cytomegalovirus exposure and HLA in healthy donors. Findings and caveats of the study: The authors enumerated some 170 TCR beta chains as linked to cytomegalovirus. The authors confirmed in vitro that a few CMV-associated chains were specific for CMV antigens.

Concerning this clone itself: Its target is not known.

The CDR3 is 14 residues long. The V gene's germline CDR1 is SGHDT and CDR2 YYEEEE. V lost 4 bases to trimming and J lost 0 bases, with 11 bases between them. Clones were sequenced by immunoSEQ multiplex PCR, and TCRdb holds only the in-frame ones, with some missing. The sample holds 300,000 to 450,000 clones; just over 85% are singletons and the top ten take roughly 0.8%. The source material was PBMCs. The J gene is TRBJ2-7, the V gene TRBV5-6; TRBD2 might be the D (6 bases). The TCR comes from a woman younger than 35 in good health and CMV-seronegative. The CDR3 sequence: CASSPGLSSYEQYF. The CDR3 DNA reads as TGTGCCAGCAGCCCGGGACTGAGCTCCTACGAGCAGTACTTC.